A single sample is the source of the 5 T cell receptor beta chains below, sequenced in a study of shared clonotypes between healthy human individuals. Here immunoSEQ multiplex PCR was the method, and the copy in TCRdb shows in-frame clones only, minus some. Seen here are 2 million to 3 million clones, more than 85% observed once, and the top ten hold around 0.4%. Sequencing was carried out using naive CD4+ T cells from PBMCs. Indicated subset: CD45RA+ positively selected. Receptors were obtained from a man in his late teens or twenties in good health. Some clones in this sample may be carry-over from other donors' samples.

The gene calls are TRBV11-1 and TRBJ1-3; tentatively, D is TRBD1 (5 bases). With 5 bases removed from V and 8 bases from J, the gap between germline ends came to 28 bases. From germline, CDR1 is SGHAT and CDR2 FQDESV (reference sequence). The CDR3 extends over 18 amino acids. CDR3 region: CASSHRGPGLPTWDTIYF. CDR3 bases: TGTGCCAGCAGCCACCGGGGACCGGGACTCCCGACGTGGGACACCATATATTTT.

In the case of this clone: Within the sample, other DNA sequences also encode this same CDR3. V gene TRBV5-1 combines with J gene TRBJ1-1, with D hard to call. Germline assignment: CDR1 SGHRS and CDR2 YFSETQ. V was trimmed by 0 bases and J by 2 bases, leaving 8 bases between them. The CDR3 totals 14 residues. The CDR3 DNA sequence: TGCGCCAGCAGCTTGGGGGAGGGTAACACTGAAGCTTTCTTT. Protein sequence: CASSLGEGNTEAFF. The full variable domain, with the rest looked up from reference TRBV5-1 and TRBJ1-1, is KAGVTQTPRYLIKTRGQQVTLSCSPISGHRSVSWYQQTPGQGLQFLFEYFSETQRNKGNFPGRFSGRQFSNSRSEMNVSTLELGDSALYLCASSLGEGNTEAFFGQGTRLTVV.

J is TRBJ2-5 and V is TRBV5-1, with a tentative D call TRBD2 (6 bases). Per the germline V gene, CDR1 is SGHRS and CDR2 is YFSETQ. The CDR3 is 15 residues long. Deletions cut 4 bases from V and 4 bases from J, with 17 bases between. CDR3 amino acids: CASSPFGGIVETQYF. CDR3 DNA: TGCGCCAGCAGCCCCTTCGGAGGGATCGTAGAGACCCAGTACTTC.

The CDR3 is CASSTGTYVEAFF. DNA of the CDR3: TGTGCCAGCAGTACAGGGACCTACGTTGAAGCTTTCTTT. The rearrangement uses TRBV6-1 and TRBJ1-1; a possible D gene is TRBD1 (6 bases). V gave up 5 bases and J gave up 7 bases, with 14 bases separating them. CDR1 and CDR2 from the germline V gene are MNHNS and SASEGT. CDR3 length: 13 residues.

As DNA, the CDR3 is TGCGCCAGCAGCCAACTCGGACAGGGCTTATACGAGCAGTACTTC. It encodes CASSQLGQGLYEQYF. The V and J genes are TRBV4-1 and TRBJ2-7; TRBD1 aligns across 8 bases. After removal of 2 bases from V and 4 bases from J, the junction contained 7 bases not matched to a gene. The CDR3 has 15 residues. The germline gives CDR1 MGHRA, CDR2 YSYEKL.